This T cell receptor beta chain was documented in a study of lymphopenia after photon versus proton radiotherapy. General study results and limits: A bigger post-nadir fall in TCR diversity correlated inversely with survival time in deceased patients. Only patients who died were analyzed for survival; proton advantage is unproven. After lymphocyte nadir, photon-treated repertoires showed oligoclonal expansion, especially CD8+ Temra. Proton therapy kept repertoires fairly stable, unlike photons, which gained effector/memory cells.

With respect to this clone: Its antigen is unidentified.

Assay: immunoSEQ multiplex PCR; the TCRdb copy retains only in-frame clones and omits some. The table records tens of thousands of clones, about nine tenths of them present only once. This CDR3 contains 13 residues. Germline CDR1 reads SGHTA; CDR2 reads FQGNSA. The ends were cut back, 2 bases at V and 4 bases at J, with 8 bases in the middle. This sample comprised peripheral blood, obtained from a patient treated with proton-based radiotherapy. The genes are TRBV7-2 and TRBJ1-2; possibly TRBD1 for D (5 bases). The receptor was isolated from an elderly man with esophageal cancer. Here the CDR3 DNA reads TGTGCCAGCAGCTTAACAGGCAGCTATGGCTACACCTTC. Its protein is CASSLTGSYGYTF.